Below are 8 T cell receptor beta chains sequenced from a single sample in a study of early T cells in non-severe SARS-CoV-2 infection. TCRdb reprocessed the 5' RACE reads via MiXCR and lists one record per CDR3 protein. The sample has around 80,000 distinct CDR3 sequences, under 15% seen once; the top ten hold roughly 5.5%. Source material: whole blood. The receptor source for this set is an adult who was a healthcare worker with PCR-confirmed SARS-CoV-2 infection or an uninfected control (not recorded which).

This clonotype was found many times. DNA of the CDR3: TGTGCCAGCACCTATTTAGTGACATCTAACTATGGCTACACCTTC. This translates into CASTYLVTSNYGYTF. V and J are TRBV2 and TRBJ1-2; D unresolved. Trimming removed 7 bases at V and 0 bases at J, with 15 bases between. The germline gives CDR1 SNHLY, CDR2 FYNNEI. The CDR3 consists of 15 residues.

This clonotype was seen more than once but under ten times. The CDR3 sequence is CASSYRQVVGSNEQFF. The CDR3 DNA is TGCGCCAGCAGCTACCGGCAGGTAGTCGGTAGCAATGAGCAGTTCTTC. The V gene is TRBV5-1, the J gene TRBJ2-1; D is unclear. From germline, CDR1 is SGHRS and CDR2 YFSETQ. The CDR3 runs to 16 residues. With 3 bases removed from V and 6 bases from J, the gap between germline ends came to 19 bases.

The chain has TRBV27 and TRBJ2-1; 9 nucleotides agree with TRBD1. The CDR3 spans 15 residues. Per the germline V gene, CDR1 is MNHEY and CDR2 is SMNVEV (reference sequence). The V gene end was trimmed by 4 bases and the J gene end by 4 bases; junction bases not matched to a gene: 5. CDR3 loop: CASSSPGTGYNEQFF. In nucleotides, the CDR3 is TGTGCCAGCAGTTCCCCCGGGACAGGGTACAATGAGCAGTTCTTC.

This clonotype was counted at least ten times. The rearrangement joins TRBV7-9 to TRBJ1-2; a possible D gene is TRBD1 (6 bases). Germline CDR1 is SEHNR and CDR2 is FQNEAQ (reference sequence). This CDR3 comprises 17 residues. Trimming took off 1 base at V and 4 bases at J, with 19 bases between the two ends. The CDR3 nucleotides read TGTGCCAGCAGCTTAGGGGGCGCCAAGGGGGAGCGCTATGGCTACACCTTC. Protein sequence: CASSLGGAKGERYGYTF.

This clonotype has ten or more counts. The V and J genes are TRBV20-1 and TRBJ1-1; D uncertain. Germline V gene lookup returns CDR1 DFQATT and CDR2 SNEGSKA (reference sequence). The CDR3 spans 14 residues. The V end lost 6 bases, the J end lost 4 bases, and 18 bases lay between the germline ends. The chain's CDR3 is CSAITRETATEAFF. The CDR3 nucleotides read TGCAGTGCGATAACGCGGGAGACGGCCACTGAAGCTTTCTTT.

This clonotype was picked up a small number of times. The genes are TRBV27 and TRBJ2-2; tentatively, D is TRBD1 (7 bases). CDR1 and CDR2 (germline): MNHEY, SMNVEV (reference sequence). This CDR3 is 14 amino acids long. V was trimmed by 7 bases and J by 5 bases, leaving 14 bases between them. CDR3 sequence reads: CASILQGGTGELFF. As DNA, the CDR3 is TGTGCCAGCATCCTCCAGGGGGGTACCGGGGAGCTGTTTTTT.

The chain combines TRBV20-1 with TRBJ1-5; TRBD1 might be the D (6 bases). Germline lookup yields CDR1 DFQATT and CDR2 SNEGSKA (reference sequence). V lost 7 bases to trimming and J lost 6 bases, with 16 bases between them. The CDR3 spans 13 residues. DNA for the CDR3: TGCAGTGTCCTACAGGGAATGGGTCAGCCCCAGCATTTT. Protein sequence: CSVLQGMGQPQHF.

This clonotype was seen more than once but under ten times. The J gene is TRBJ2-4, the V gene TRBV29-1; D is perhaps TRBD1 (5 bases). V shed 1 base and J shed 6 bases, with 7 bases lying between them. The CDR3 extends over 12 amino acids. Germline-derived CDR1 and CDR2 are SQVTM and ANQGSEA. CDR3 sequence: CSVEVRVNIQYF. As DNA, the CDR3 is TGCAGCGTTGAAGTCAGGGTAAACATTCAGTACTTC.